The 24 T cell receptor beta chains given below trace back to one sample, sequenced in a study of blood T cell repertoires in COVID-19. The assay was immunoSEQ multiplex PCR, and TCRdb's table has in-frame clones only and misses some. The profile shows 25,000 to 40,000 clones, about nine tenths of them singletons. Source material: peripheral blood. All receptors come from a man aged 55 to 70 with active COVID-19.

The CDR3 spells CASSSRDRVTDTQYF. In nucleotides, the CDR3 is TGTGCCAGCAGTTCTCGGGACAGGGTCACAGATACGCAGTATTTT. This chain uses TRBV28 with TRBJ2-3, with 9 bases aligning to TRBD1. The germline CDR1 and CDR2 sequences are MDHEN and SYDVKM. The CDR3 is 15 amino acids. The V gene end was trimmed by 4 bases and the J gene end by 2 bases; junction bases not matched to a gene: 4.

A few counts support this clone. V is TRBV7-9 and J is TRBJ2-2; 8 bases match TRBD1. Germline values: CDR1 SEHNR, CDR2 FQNEAQ (reference sequence). V dropped 3 bases and J dropped 1; count of bases not matched to a gene: 1. The CDR3 spans 15 residues. CDR3 amino acids: CASSFGQGNTGELFF. The CDR3 nucleotides are TGTGCCAGCAGCTTTGGACAGGGGAACACCGGGGAGCTGTTTTTT.

The V call is TRBV14, the J call TRBJ2-7; 8 bases line up with TRBD1. CDR3 length: 15 residues. Germline V gene lookup returns CDR1 SGHDN and CDR2 FVKESK. The J segment lost 4 bases and the V segment lost 4 bases, leaving 9 bases of the junction unmatched. In nucleotides, the CDR3 is TGTGCCAGCAGCCTCGGACAGGGAAGGGGATACGAGCAGTACTTC. This codes for CASSLGQGRGYEQYF. Looking up the rest from reference TRBV14 and TRBJ2-7 gives the full variable domain: EAGVTQFPSHSVIEKGQTVTLRCDPISGHDNLYWYRRVMGKEIKFLLHFVKESKQDESGMPNNRFLAERTGGTYSTLKVQPAELEDSGVYFCASSLGQGRGYEQYFGPGTRLTVT.

This clone has just one count. The V and J genes are TRBV2 and TRBJ2-1; 9 nucleotides align to TRBD2. This CDR3 spans 13 amino acids. Germline V CDR1 and CDR2: SNHLY, FYNNEI. V was clipped by 4 bases and J by 9 bases; unmatched bases: 4. As DNA, the CDR3 is TGTGCCAGCAGTGTCGCGCGGGAGGGTGAGCAGTTCTTC. This translates into CASSVAREGEQFF. The variable domain in full, with the rest retrieved from reference TRBV2 and TRBJ2-1, is EPEVTQTPSHQVTQMGQEVILRCVPISNHLYFYWYRQILGQKVEFLVSFYNNEISEKSEIFDDQFSVERPDGSNFTLKIRSTKLEDSAMYFCASSVAREGEQFFGPGTRLTVL.

This clone was found a few times. The chain employs TRBV7-9 and TRBJ2-7, with D possibly matching TRBD1 (6 bases). In germline, CDR1 is SEHNR, CDR2 FQNEAQ (reference sequence). CDR3 length equals 13 residues. V lost 5 bases to trimming and J lost 2 bases, with 10 bases between them. CDR3 sequence reads: CASSIQGPYEQYF. DNA for the CDR3: TGTGCCAGCAGCATACAGGGCCCCTACGAGCAGTACTTC.

V gene TRBV4-2 combines with J gene TRBJ1-3; D ambiguous. The germline gives CDR1 LGHNA, CDR2 YNFKEQ. V gave up 4 bases and J gave up 0 bases, with 10 bases separating them. This CDR3 has 15 residues. In DNA, the CDR3 is TGTGCCAGCAGCCCCCGGACTAGCTCTGGAAACACCATATATTTT. Encoded protein: CASSPRTSSGNTIYF.

V and J are TRBV5-1 and TRBJ1-4; 8 bases are a match to TRBD1. Germline loops: CDR1 SGHRS, CDR2 YFSETQ. Trimming took 5 bases from V and 3 from J; bases not matched to a gene: 6. This CDR3 has 15 residues. The CDR3 coding sequence is TGCGCCAGCAGGCCTACAGGGGGGTCTAATGAAAAACTGTTTTTT. Its translation: CASRPTGGSNEKLFF. Combining the CDR3 with reference TRBV5-1 and TRBJ1-4 gives the whole variable domain KAGVTQTPRYLIKTRGQQVTLSCSPISGHRSVSWYQQTPGQGLQFLFEYFSETQRNKGNFPGRFSGRQFSNSRSEMNVSTLELGDSALYLCASRPTGGSNEKLFFGSGTQLSVL.

V and J are TRBV3-1 (or the pseudogene TRBV3-2) and TRBJ2-6, with 8 bases aligning to TRBD1. The J segment lost 0 bases and the V segment lost 4 bases, leaving 5 bases of the junction unmatched. The germline gives CDR1 LGHDT, CDR2 YNNKEL (reference sequence). This CDR3 region has 17 residues. CDR3 sequence: CASSLRGRVSGANVLTF. CDR3 bases: TGTGCCAGCAGCCTCAGGGGGCGCGTCTCTGGGGCCAACGTCCTGACTTTC.

CDR3 DNA sequence: TGCGCCAGCAGCCCGGACAGGGGCAACTATGGCTACACCTTC. It encodes CASSPDRGNYGYTF. This chain joins TRBV5-1 and TRBJ1-2; TRBD1 aligns across 9 bases. CDR3 length equals 14 residues. The germline CDR1 and CDR2 sequences are SGHRS and YFSETQ. With V trimmed by 4 bases and J by 2 bases, 3 bases remained unmatched.

This chain connects TRBV7-2 to TRBJ2-3, with 9 bases fitting TRBD1. V lost 5 bases and J lost 4; bases outside the gene matches: 10. The germline CDR1 and CDR2 sequences are SGHTA and FQGNSA. The CDR3 is 16 amino acids. The DNA for the CDR3 is TGTGCCAGCAGCAGATATACGGGACAGGGATCAGATACGCAGTATTTT. It encodes CASSRYTGQGSDTQYF.

J is TRBJ2-1 and V is TRBV13, with D uncertain. From germline, CDR1 is PRHDT and CDR2 FYEKMQ (reference sequence). The germline V and J ends were trimmed by 5 bases and 0 bases, with 5 bases remaining between them. The CDR3 contains 13 residues. The CDR3 sequence is CASSRYSYNEQFF. The CDR3 nucleotides are TGTGCCAGCAGCCGGTACTCCTACAATGAGCAGTTCTTC.

The gene calls are TRBV6-5 and TRBJ1-2, with 9 bases fitting TRBD1. CDR3 length: 13 amino acids. Germline V gene lookup returns CDR1 MNHEY and CDR2 SVGAGI. J gave up 6 bases and V 8 bases, and 7 bases lay outside the gene matches. The CDR3 coding sequence is TGTGCCAGCCAGCGCGACAGGGGGAATGGCTACACCTTC. It is translated as CASQRDRGNGYTF.

The chain uses TRBV5-5 and TRBJ2-5; 12 bases line up with TRBD1. This CDR3 comprises 16 residues. Per germline, CDR1 SGHKS and CDR2 YYEKEE (reference sequence). The V gene end was trimmed by 0 bases and the J gene end by 5 bases; junction bases not matched to a gene: 5. Here the CDR3 reads CASSLGDRGRLETQYF. The CDR3 region has the DNA TGTGCCAGCAGCTTGGGGGACAGGGGGCGCCTGGAGACCCAGTACTTC.

V usage is TRBV11-3 and J usage is TRBJ2-2, with 9 positions matching TRBD1. The germline V gene encodes CDR1 SGHNT and CDR2 YENEEA. The CDR3 length is 16 residues. With V trimmed by 4 bases and J by 2 bases, 5 bases remained unmatched. The CDR3 region has the DNA TGTGCCAGCAGCTCTGGGACAGGGCGAAACACCGGGGAGCTGTTTTTT. It codes for CASSSGTGRNTGELFF. The full variable domain, in which reference TRBV11-3 and TRBJ2-2 provide the parts outside the CDR3, is EAGVVQSPRYKIIEKKQPVAFWCNPISGHNTLYWYLQNLGQGPELLIRYENEEAVDDSQLPKDRFSAERLKGVDSTLKIQPAELGDSAVYLCASSSGTGRNTGELFFGEGSRLTVL.

As regards this clone: The sample contains more than one DNA sequence encoding this CDR3. The chain uses TRBV12-3 or TRBV12-4 and TRBJ2-1; maybe TRBD1 (5 bases). The CDR3 runs 13 residues. The V end was cut by 2 bases, the J end by 7 bases, with 9 bases between. This CDR3 is CASSLNRWNEQFF. In DNA, the CDR3 is TGTGCCAGCAGTTTAAACAGGTGGAATGAGCAGTTCTTC.

This clone was counted between two and nine times. The same CDR3 can be traced to other DNA sequences in this sample. The J gene is TRBJ2-1, the V gene TRBV4-3; 10 nucleotides match TRBD2. The CDR3 consists of 15 residues. Germline V gives CDR1 LGHNA, CDR2 YSLEER. V was pared by 2 bases and J by 7 bases, with 5 bases of the junction left unmatched. The CDR3 DNA follows: TGCGCCAGCAGCCAAAGCCTAGCGGGAGTGAATGAGCAGTTCTTC. It encodes CASSQSLAGVNEQFF.

This clone has a handful of counts. This chain's CDR3 is CASSLRQGMDGYTF. CDR3 sequence (DNA): TGTGCCAGCAGCCTGAGACAGGGCATGGATGGCTACACCTTC. This chain links TRBV7-8 with TRBJ1-2; TRBD1 matches 7 bases. The V gene's germline CDR1 is SGHVS and CDR2 FQNEAQ. Trimming took 5 bases from V and 6 from J; bases not matched to a gene: 9. There are 14 residues in the CDR3.

The chain recombines TRBV7-2 with TRBJ2-5; a possible D gene is TRBD2 (5 bases). The V and J ends lost 0 bases and 1 base respectively, with 6 bases between them. The CDR3 loop spans 14 amino acids. The germline gives CDR1 SGHTA, CDR2 FQGNSA. The CDR3 region has the DNA TGTGCCAGCAGCTTAGCCCTAGCCCAAGAGACCCAGTACTTC. The encoded protein is CASSLALAQETQYF.

This clone was found once. V and J are TRBV27 and TRBJ2-3, with 10 positions matching TRBD1. The CDR3 is 14 residues long. Germline V gene lookup returns CDR1 MNHEY and CDR2 SMNVEV (reference sequence). Germline trimming cut 8 bases from V and 4 bases from J; bases unmatched to any gene: 6. CDR3 sequence reads: CASADRGPADTQYF. As DNA, the CDR3 is TGTGCCAGCGCCGACAGGGGGCCTGCAGATACGCAGTATTTT.

This clone was counted once. This chain connects TRBV30 to TRBJ2-7; 7 bases align to TRBD2. The germline V gene encodes CDR1 GTSNPN and CDR2 SVGIG (reference sequence). Trimming removed 2 bases from V and 0 bases from J; junction bases left unmatched: 4. The CDR3 is 14 amino acids. DNA of the CDR3: TGTGCCTGGAGTAAGTCGGGAGGCTCCTACGAGCAGTACTTC. Amino acids: CAWSKSGGSYEQYF.

V and J are TRBV7-9 and TRBJ1-1; D is possibly TRBD1 (5 bases). Germline assignment: CDR1 SEHNR and CDR2 FQNEAQ (reference sequence). CDR3 length equals 14 residues. Trimming took 1 base from V and 3 from J, leaving 9 bases between them. CDR3 loop: CASSLGFRDTEAFF. DNA of the CDR3: TGTGCCAGCAGCTTAGGGTTCAGGGACACTGAAGCTTTCTTT.

The gene calls are TRBV4-1 and TRBJ2-5, with D possibly matching TRBD2 (6 bases). CDR1 MGHRA and CDR2 YSYEKL come from the germline V gene. The CDR3 loop spans 15 amino acids. Trimming shortened V by 1 base and J by 2 bases, and 11 bases separated the two germline ends. The CDR3 DNA reads as TGCGCCAGCAGCCAAGGGATAGCGGTACAAGAGACCCAGTACTTC. Its protein product is CASSQGIAVQETQYF.

V is TRBV6-2 or TRBV6-3 and J is TRBJ2-1, with 13 bases that match TRBD2. CDR3 length: 16 residues. J was trimmed by 6 bases and V by 2 bases; bases with no gene match: 4. The germline V gene encodes CDR1 MNHEY and CDR2 SVGEGT. The CDR3, as DNA: TGTGCCAGCAGTTACCTTGGACTAGCGGGGGTCAATGAGCAGTTCTTC. This encodes CASSYLGLAGVNEQFF.

V and J are TRBV19 and TRBJ1-5; 7 bases line up with TRBD1. Germline assignment: CDR1 LNHDA and CDR2 SQIVND (reference sequence). V dropped 4 bases and J dropped 7; count of bases not matched to a gene: 7. The CDR3 covers 14 residues. CDR3 sequence (DNA): TGTGCCAGTAGTACAGACAGGGCCGGACAGCCCCAGCATTTT. It is translated as CASSTDRAGQPQHF. Using reference TRBV19 and TRBJ1-5 for the parts outside the CDR3, the full variable domain is DGGITQSPKYLFRKEGQNVTLSCEQNLNHDAMYWYRQDPGQGLRLIYYSQIVNDFQKGDIAEGYSVSREKKESFPLTVTSAQKNPTAFYLCASSTDRAGQPQHFGDGTRLSIL.